The 4 T cell receptor beta chains reported below all come from one sample, sequenced in a study of metastatic and nonmetastatic thyroid tumors. Not a single patient had been given any form of treatment at any point before undergoing thyroid surgery. TCRdb redid the clone calls on the PCR reads using MiXCR. The repertoire has about 16,000 clones, about 25% of them found once; the top ten carry about a tenth. The sample comprised blood. These receptor sequences come from a male donor with papillary thyroid cancer or a benign thyroid nodule (not recorded which). Some clones in this sample may be carry-over from other donors' samples.

By share, this clone ranks as medium-sized. This chain uses TRBV2 with TRBJ2-7, with 7 bases matching TRBD1. This CDR3 region has 13 residues. Germline CDR1 reads SNHLY; CDR2 reads FYNNEI. V trimming: 3 bases; J trimming: 1 base; junction bases outside the gene matches: 0. The CDR3 here is CASSDRGSYEQYF. In DNA, the CDR3 is TGTGCCAGCAGTGACAGGGGGTCCTACGAGCAGTACTTC.

J is TRBJ2-1 and V is TRBV5-1, with D perhaps TRBD2 (5 bases). Between the trimmed V and J ends, which lost 5 bases and 6 bases, there was a span of 12 bases. The length of the CDR3 is 13 residues. Germline CDR1 is SGHRS and CDR2 is YFSETQ. CDR3 sequence: CASSSGVLNEQFF. The DNA of the CDR3 is TGCGCCAGCAGTTCCGGGGTCCTCAATGAGCAGTTCTTC.

The genes are TRBV4-1 and TRBJ2-2, with D unclear. V lost 3 bases and J lost 3, with 2 bases in between. CDR3 size: 12 residues. CDR1 and CDR2 (germline): MGHRA, YSYEKL. The DNA of the CDR3 is TGCGCCAGCAGCCAGGACACCGGGGAGCTGTTTTTT. It is translated as CASSQDTGELFF.

By share, this clone counts as medium-sized. The chain is built from TRBV20-1 and TRBJ2-7; 7 bases map to TRBD2. Germline values: CDR1 DFQATT, CDR2 SNEGSKA (reference sequence). This CDR3 spans 15 amino acids. V trimming: 0 bases; J trimming: 2 bases; junction bases outside the gene matches: 7. The CDR3 bases are TGCAGTGCTAGAGATCTGGGAGGGTTGACCTACGAGCAGTACTTC. Translated: CSARDLGGLTYEQYF.